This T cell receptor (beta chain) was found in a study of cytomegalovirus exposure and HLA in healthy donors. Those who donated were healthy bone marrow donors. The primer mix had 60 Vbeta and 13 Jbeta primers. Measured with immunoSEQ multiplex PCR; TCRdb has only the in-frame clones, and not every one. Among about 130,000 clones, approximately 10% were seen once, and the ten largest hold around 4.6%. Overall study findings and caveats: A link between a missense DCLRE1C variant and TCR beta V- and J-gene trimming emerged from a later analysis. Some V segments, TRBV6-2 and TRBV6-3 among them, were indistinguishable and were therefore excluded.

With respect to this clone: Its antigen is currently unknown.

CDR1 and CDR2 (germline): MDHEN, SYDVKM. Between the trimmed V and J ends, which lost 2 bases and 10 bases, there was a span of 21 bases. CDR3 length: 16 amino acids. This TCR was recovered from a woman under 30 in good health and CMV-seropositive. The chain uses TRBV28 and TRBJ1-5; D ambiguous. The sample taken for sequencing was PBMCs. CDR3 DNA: TGTGCCAGCAGTTTAAACAGTCCATTGTTGCGTGGACCCCAGCATTTT. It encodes CASSLNSPLLRGPQHF.